The rows below give T cell receptor beta chains drawn from one sample of a study of T cells in Graves' hyperthyroidism and ophthalmopathy. TCRdb reprocessed the multiplex PCR reads via MiXCR and lists one record per CDR3 protein. In the table there are around 570,000 distinct CDR3 sequences, about 20% of which are singletons. Source material: blood. The receptors here all came from a man aged 40-49 years with Graves' ophthalmopathy. Both conserved end residues are part of each CDR3. The order of the fields is clone size, D gene, V gene, J gene, CDR3 DNA, CDR3 protein. A D gene is named only where the DNA matches it firmly. The size entry is marked missing in some rows and otherwise reads once, few, many or a size class.

.	.	TRBV6-5	TRBJ1-1	TGTGCCAGCAGTTACCCACATAAGGACAGTGAAGCTTTCTTT	CASSYPHKDSEAFF
many	TRBD1	TRBV18	TRBJ2-7	TGTGCCAGCTCACAGGGGACAGTCTACGAGCAGTACTTC	CASSQGTVYEQYF
many	TRBD1	TRBV28	TRBJ2-1	TGTGCCAGCACCAAGGACAGGGAAGAGCAGTTCTTC	CASTKDREEQFF
few	.	TRBV10-3	TRBJ1-2	TGTGCCATCAGTGCGGAGGGAAAGGCTAACTATGGCTACACCTTC	CAISAEGKANYGYTF
.	TRBD2	TRBV13	TRBJ2-7	TGTGCCAGCAGCCGCAAGCGGGGTCGCTCCGAGCAGTACTTC	CASSRKRGRSEQYF
.	.	TRBV29-1	TRBJ1-1	TGCAGCGTTAAGCCGAACACTGAAGCTTTCTTT	CSVKPNTEAFF
many	.	TRBV6-2/TRBV6-3	TRBJ1-2	TGTGCCAGCAGCCGCCCGGACACTTATGGCTACACCTTC	CASSRPDTYGYTF
few	TRBD2	TRBV20-1	TRBJ2-3	TGCAGTGCAAAATTAGCGGGGAGCACAGATACGCAGTATTTT	CSAKLAGSTDTQYF
few	TRBD2	TRBV7-8	TRBJ2-3	TGTGCCAGCAGCTCCCTCGGGGGGGCAGATACGCAGTATTTT	CASSSLGGADTQYF
.	.	TRBV25-1	TRBJ2-1	TGTGCCAGCAGTGAATCCTGGAGATTGACGACCAATGAGCAGTTCTTC	CASSESWRLTTNEQFF
many	.	TRBV6-1	TRBJ1-2	TGTGCCAGCAGTGAAGCGTCAGGGATCTATGGCTACACCTTC	CASSEASGIYGYTF
few	.	TRBV12-3/TRBV12-4	TRBJ2-6	TGTGCCAGCAGTCGGACGGAAGGGGCCAACGTCCTGACTTTC	CASSRTEGANVLTF
many	.	TRBV28	TRBJ1-3	TGTGCCAGCAGTTTATGGACCGGGGACTCTGGAAACACCATATATTTT	CASSLWTGDSGNTIYF
.	TRBD2	TRBV6-2/TRBV6-3	TRBJ2-1	TGTGCCAGCAGCCCGACTAGCGGGAGGATCAATGAGCAGTTCTTC	CASSPTSGRINEQFF
many	.	TRBV6-1	TRBJ2-1	TGTGCCAGCAGTGACAGGGGCCCTTACAATGAGCAGTTCTTC	CASSDRGPYNEQFF
few	TRBD1	TRBV28	TRBJ1-5	TGTGCCAGCAGTATACCGGAGGGGGCAGGACAGCCCCAGCATTTT	CASSIPEGAGQPQHF
.	.	TRBV7-9	TRBJ2-3	TGTGCCAGCACCCTTGCGGGGCTTGATACGCAGTATTTT	CASTLAGLDTQYF
few	.	TRBV4-1	TRBJ2-3	TGCGCCAGCCATGGTCCCACAGATACGCAGTATTTT	CASHGPTDTQYF
many	.	TRBV12-3/TRBV12-4	TRBJ2-7	TGTGCCAGCAGTTTGGCAGCCGGCTACGAGCAGTACTTC	CASSLAAGYEQYF
.	TRBD1	TRBV25-1	TRBJ2-7	TGTGCCAGCAGTGAATATGAAGACAGGGGAGCCACCCGCGAGCAGTACTTC	CASSEYEDRGATREQYF